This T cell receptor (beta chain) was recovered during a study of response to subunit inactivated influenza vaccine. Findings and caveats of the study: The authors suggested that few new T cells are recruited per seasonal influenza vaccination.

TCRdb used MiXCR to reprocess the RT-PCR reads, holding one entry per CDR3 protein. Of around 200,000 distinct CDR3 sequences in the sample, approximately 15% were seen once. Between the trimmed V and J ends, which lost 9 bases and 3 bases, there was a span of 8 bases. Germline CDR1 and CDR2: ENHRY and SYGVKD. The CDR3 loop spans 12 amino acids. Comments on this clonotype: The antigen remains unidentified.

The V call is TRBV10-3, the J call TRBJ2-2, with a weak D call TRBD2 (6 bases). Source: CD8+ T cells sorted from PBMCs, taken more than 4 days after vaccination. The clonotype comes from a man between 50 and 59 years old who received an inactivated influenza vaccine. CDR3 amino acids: CAMEGHTGELFF. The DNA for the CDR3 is TGTGCCATGGAGGGTCACACCGGGGAGCTGTTTTTT.